This T cell receptor (beta chain) originates from a study of T cell responses to AZD1222 COVID-19 vaccine (dated by TCRdb to the early 2020s). Background for the entire study: TCR sequencing covered over 230 trial participants: 200 to 220 given two doses of AZD1222 and 26 given two doses of MenACWY control vaccine. Enrollment into the trials was organized by age into subgroups of 18-55, 56-69 and 70-plus years, and those subgroups contained roughly 140, 27 and 60 TCR-sequenced participants, respectively. What the work shows at the level of the full study, not this receptor alone: A significant rise in spike-specific TCR breadth and depth was observed after two AZD1222 doses relative to day 0 and relative to MenACWY recipients. Conclusions about previously exposed vaccinees were limited because only a handful of AZD1222 recipients were SARS-CoV-2 seropositive at baseline. CD4 TCRs associated with the vaccine covered the entire spike protein, and the dominant responses were in regions 160-218 and 743-854. Because no day 14 peak-response samples were available, repertoires were characterized only after the peak T cell response. Reportedly, almost half of the unique spike-specific TCRs recognized epitopes lying outside the regions that are mutated in the B.1.351 and B.1.1.7 variants. In the small 56-69-year group, the increase in depth fell short of significance, most likely because of low power. Most participants were white British and females outnumbered males, and the authors suggested that clonal diversity may have been underestimated.

V and J lose 4 bases and 1 base, and a span of 13 bases separates them. The CDR3 runs 15 amino acids, cysteine and phenylalanine included. Of all the DNA, just the CDR3 is kept, 45 bases in frame from base 1. The germline V gene encodes CDR1 LGHNA and CDR2 YNFKEQ. As for this clone: This clone's antigen is unknown. No quality values exist for individual bases; no much larger clone is one base distant.

The CDR3 regions of human TCRbeta chains were analyzed by immunosequencing. The source study handled its data this way. TCRs in the repertoires were compared against a reference library of SARS-CoV-2-specific TCRs that had been generated with the MIRA antigen-specificity platform. Breadth was defined as the fraction of unique TCRs that were SARS-CoV-2-associated, and depth was defined as the fraction of total T cells that were SARS-CoV-2-associated. Using the MIRA data, every spike-specific TCR was mapped to the spike region that the TCR reacted to and assigned to either a CD4 or a CD8 class. Log10-transformed breadth and depth values were compared by one-way ANOVA with Sidak's multiple comparisons tests. The table comes from immuneACCESS by way of TCRdb, which keeps in-frame sequences with V and J called. Part of the clones is missing from these tables; in studies checked, under half for an unresolved V gene and the rest for unknown reasons. Clone size and the V and J calls come from that table; the DNA yielded D and trimming. Within this sample are 75,000 to 80,000 clones, with roughly 88% of them counted one time only. Around 1.4% of the sample belongs to the ten largest clones.

The sample's time point label, decoded: about 28 days (+/-7) after the second vaccine dose. Because spike-specific TCR depth and breadth did not differ between the two schedules, AZD1222 recipients who got a second dose at roughly 4 weeks were pooled with those who got a second dose at roughly 12 weeks. Samples from vaccinated people were obtained from the UK trials COV001 and COV002, which included a single-blind randomized controlled phase 2/3 trial of AZD1222 (ChAdOx1 nCoV-19) in healthy adults. For TCRbeta chain sequencing, PBMC samples from trial participants were taken at day 0 and at day 28 after the second dose.

Source: peripheral blood, taken 28 days after the second AZD1222 dose. This TCR came from an adult who received the AZD1222 COVID-19 vaccine. The chain joins TRBV4-2 to TRBJ1-2, with the D gene call left open. Here is the DNA: TGTGCCAGCAGCCCCCCGCGGGCAGATAACTATGGCTACACCTTC. This gives the protein CASSPPRADNYGYTF.